A selection of T cell receptor beta chains follows, all from one sample in a study of OX40 agonist ivuxolimab in advanced cancers. Data came from immunoSEQ multiplex PCR; TCRdb stores just in-frame clones and leaves some out. Seen here are about 42,000 clones, around nine tenths observed once, and the top ten hold 12%. The source material was CD4+ or CD8+ T cells sorted from blood, sampled in a trial of the OX40 agonist ivuxolimab. The receptor source for this set is an adult with an advanced solid tumor such as melanoma, head and neck, liver or kidney cancer. Each CDR3 is given with its conserved first and last residue. The order of the fields is V gene, clone size, D gene, J gene, CDR3 protein, CDR3 DNA. The D gene is left open where the match is weak. The size of a clone is reported for some rows only, either as once, few or many, or as a class for expanded clones.

>TRBV19|.|TRBD1|TRBJ1-2
CASSIERTGNRGYTF
TGTGCCAGTAGTATAGAGAGGACAGGGAATAGGGGCTACACCTTC
>TRBV6-4|few|TRBD2|TRBJ2-3
CASSKTSGGTDTQYF
TGTGCCAGCAGTAAAACTAGCGGGGGTACAGATACGCAGTATTTT
>TRBV4-1|.|.|TRBJ2-3
CASSQGGVRESDTQYF
TGCGCCAGCAGCCAAGGGGGTGTCAGGGAATCAGATACGCAGTATTTT
>TRBV7-7|once|.|TRBJ2-7
CASSPTDSNAYEQYF
TGTGCTAGCAGCCCAACGGACAGCAATGCCTACGAGCAGTACTTC
>TRBV6-5|.|.|TRBJ2-3
CASSRRADTQYF
TGTGCCAGCAGCCGAAGGGCAGATACGCAGTATTTT
>TRBV5-5|.|.|TRBJ2-1
CASSLGWQQFF
TGTGCCAGCAGCTTGGGGTGGCAGCAGTTCTTC
>TRBV9|.|TRBD2|TRBJ2-1
CASTPGPGLAGGSGNEQFF
TGTGCCAGCACCCCGGGGCCGGGACTAGCGGGAGGGAGCGGGAATGAGCAGTTCTTC
>TRBV4-2|.|TRBD2|TRBJ2-5
CASSQVSGGAYETQYF
TGTGCCAGCAGCCAAGTTAGCGGGGGGGCCTATGAGACCCAGTACTTC
>TRBV30|.|.|TRBJ2-2
CAWKIRRNTGELFF
TGTGCCTGGAAAATAAGACGGAACACCGGGGAGCTGTTTTTT
>TRBV7-9|few|TRBD1|TRBJ2-5
CASRKGGQGYRETQYF
TGTGCCAGCAGGAAAGGGGGACAGGGGTATCGAGAGACCCAGTACTTC
>TRBV9|.|TRBD2|TRBJ2-1
CASSVGSGGNNEQFF
TGTGCCAGCAGCGTAGGGAGCGGGGGTAACAATGAGCAGTTCTTC
>TRBV6-5|.|TRBD1|TRBJ2-7
CASSRNRGSSYEQYF
TGTGCCAGCAGTCGAAACAGGGGGAGCTCCTACGAGCAGTACTTC
>TRBV10-1|.|.|TRBJ2-7
CASSYDSAEPYEQYF
TGCGCCAGCAGCTATGACAGTGCAGAACCCTACGAGCAGTACTTC
>TRBV28|.|.|TRBJ1-5
CASEYTGDQPQHF
TGTGCCAGCGAGTATACGGGAGATCAGCCCCAGCATTTT
>TRBV5-6|.|TRBD2|TRBJ2-7
CASSLGLAGTFSYEQYF
TGTGCCAGCAGCTTGGGACTAGCGGGGACCTTCTCCTACGAGCAGTACTTC
>TRBV27|.|TRBD2|TRBJ2-1
CASSLSGGAYEQFF
TGTGCCAGCAGTCTTAGCGGGGGGGCCTATGAGCAGTTCTTC
>TRBV27|.|TRBD1|TRBJ1-2
CASSLSRGGGDGYTF
TGTGCCAGCAGTTTATCTAGAGGGGGCGGAGATGGCTACACCTTC
>TRBV2|.|TRBD1|TRBJ1-5
CASSQGQGPSNQPQHF
TGTGCCAGCAGCCAGGGACAGGGGCCTAGCAATCAGCCCCAGCATTTT
>TRBV20-1|.|TRBD2|TRBJ2-5
CSAPLGGAQYF
TGCAGTGCCCCCCTCGGGGGGGCCCAGTACTTC
>TRBV6-5|.|.|TRBJ2-1
CASSYGDSYNEQFF
TGTGCCAGCAGTTACGGGGACTCCTACAATGAGCAGTTCTTC
>TRBV11-2|.|.|TRBJ1-1
CASSLGRVKGNTEAFF
TGTGCCAGCAGCTTGGGCAGGGTAAAGGGAAACACTGAAGCTTTCTTT
>TRBV28|.|.|TRBJ1-6
CASSLFQANNSPLHF
TGTGCCAGCAGTTTATTTCAGGCTAATAATTCACCCCTCCACTTT
>TRBV19|once|.|TRBJ1-1
CASSWARELNTEAFF
TGTGCCAGTAGTTGGGCACGGGAGCTTAACACTGAAGCTTTCTTT
>TRBV19|once|TRBD1|TRBJ1-5
CASSMNPPDREKGQPQHF
TGTGCCAGTAGTATGAACCCCCCTGACAGGGAGAAGGGTCAGCCCCAGCATTTT
>TRBV7-2|once|.|TRBJ1-2
CASSFRESYGYTF
TGTGCCAGCAGCTTTCGGGAATCCTATGGCTACACCTTC
>TRBV7-9|once|.|TRBJ1-5
CASSNDGDRNQPQHF
TGTGCCAGCAGCAACGACGGGGATCGCAATCAGCCCCAGCATTTT
>TRBV15|.|.|TRBJ2-3
CATSRDLRERGTDTQYF
TGTGCCACCAGCAGAGATTTAAGGGAGAGGGGCACAGATACGCAGTATTTT
>TRBV27|.|.|TRBJ1-2
CASSLSLDPYRGYTF
TGTGCCAGCAGTTTATCTTTGGATCCTTACAGGGGCTACACCTTC
>TRBV13|.|TRBD1|TRBJ1-2
CASSILQGVIGGYTF
TGTGCCAGCAGCATACTTCAGGGGGTAATCGGGGGCTACACCTTC
>TRBV28|.|.|TRBJ2-7
CASSSRSNRYEQYF
TGTGCCAGCAGTTCCCGGTCCAACCGCTACGAGCAGTACTTC
>TRBV4-1|.|.|TRBJ2-1
CASRTEGVEQFF
TGCGCCAGCCGCACTGAGGGGGTTGAGCAGTTCTTC
>TRBV2|.|.|TRBJ1-2
CATLETIYGYTF
TGTGCCACCCTGGAAACAATCTATGGCTACACCTTC